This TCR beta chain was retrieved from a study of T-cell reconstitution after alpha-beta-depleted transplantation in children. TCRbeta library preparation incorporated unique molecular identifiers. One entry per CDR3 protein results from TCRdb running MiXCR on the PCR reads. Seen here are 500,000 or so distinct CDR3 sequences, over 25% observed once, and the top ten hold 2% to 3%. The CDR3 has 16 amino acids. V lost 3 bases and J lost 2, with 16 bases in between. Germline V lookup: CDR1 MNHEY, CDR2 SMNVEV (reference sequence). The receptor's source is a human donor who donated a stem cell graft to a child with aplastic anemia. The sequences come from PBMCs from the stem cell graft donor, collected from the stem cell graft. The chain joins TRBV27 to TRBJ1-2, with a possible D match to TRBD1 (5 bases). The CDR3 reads CASSLGGGVPNYGYTF. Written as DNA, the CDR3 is TGTGCCAGCAGTTTGGGTGGAGGGGTCCCCAACTATGGCTACACCTTC.